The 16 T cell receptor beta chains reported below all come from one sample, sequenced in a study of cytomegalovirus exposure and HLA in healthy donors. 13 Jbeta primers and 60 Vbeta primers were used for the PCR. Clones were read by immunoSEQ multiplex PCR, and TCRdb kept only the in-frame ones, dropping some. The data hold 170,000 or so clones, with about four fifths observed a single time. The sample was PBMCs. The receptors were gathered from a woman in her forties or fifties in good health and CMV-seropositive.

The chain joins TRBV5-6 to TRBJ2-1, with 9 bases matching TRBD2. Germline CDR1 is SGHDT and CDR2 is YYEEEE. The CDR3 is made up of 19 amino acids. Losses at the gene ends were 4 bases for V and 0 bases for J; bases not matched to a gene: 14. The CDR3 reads CASSVGDSGGPSSYNEQFF. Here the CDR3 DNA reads TGTGCCAGCAGCGTGGGGGATAGCGGGGGCCCCAGCTCCTACAATGAGCAGTTCTTC.

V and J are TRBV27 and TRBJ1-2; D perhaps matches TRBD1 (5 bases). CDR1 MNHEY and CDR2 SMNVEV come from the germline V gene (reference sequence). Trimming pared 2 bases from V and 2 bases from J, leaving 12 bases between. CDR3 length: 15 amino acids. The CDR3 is CASSLADGGNYGYTF. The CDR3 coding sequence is TGTGCCAGCAGTTTAGCCGACGGGGGGAACTATGGCTACACCTTC.

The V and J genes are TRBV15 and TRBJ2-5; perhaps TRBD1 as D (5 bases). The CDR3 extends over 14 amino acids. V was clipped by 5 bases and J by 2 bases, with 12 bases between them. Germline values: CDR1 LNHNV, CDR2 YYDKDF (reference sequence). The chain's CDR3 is CATSGRTGQETQYF. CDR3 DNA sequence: TGTGCCACCAGCGGAAGAACAGGACAAGAGACCCAGTACTTC. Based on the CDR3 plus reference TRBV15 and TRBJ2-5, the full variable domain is DAMVIQNPRYQVTQFGKPVTLSCSQTLNHNVMYWYQQKSSQAPKLLFHYYDKDFNNEADTPDNFQSRRPNTSFCFLDIRSPGLGDTAMYLCATSGRTGQETQYFGPGTRLLVL.

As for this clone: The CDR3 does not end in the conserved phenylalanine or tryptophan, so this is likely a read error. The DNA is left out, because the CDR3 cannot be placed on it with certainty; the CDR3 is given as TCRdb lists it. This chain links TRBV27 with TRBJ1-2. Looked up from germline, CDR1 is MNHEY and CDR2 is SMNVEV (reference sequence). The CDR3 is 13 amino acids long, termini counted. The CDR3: CASSFLPRRGPLL.

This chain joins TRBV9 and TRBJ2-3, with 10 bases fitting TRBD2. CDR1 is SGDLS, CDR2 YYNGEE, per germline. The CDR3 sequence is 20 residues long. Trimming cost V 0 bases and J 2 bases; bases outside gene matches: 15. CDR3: CASSVGVAGGFSSFTDTQYF. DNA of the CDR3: TGTGCCAGCAGCGTAGGAGTAGCGGGAGGTTTTTCGTCCTTCACAGATACGCAGTATTTT.

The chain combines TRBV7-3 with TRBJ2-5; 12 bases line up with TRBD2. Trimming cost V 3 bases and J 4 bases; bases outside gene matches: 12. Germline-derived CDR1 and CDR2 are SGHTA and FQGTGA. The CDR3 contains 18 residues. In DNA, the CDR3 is TGTGCCAGCAGCTTTGGTACTAGCGGGGGGCCTAAGGTAGAGACCCAGTACTTC. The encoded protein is CASSFGTSGGPKVETQYF.

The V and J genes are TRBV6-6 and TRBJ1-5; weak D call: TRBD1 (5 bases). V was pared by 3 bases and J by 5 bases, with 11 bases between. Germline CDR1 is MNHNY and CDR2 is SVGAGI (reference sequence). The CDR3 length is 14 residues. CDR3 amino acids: CASSYRGNDQPQHF. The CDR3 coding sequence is TGTGCCAGCAGTTATAGGGGAAATGATCAGCCCCAGCATTTT.

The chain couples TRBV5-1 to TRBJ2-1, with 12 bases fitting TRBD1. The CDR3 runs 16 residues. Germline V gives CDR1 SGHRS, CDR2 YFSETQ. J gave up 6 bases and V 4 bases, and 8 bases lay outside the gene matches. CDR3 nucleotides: TGCGCCAGCAGCCAGGGACAGGGGGCTAGGGGCAATGAGCAGTTCTTC. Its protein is CASSQGQGARGNEQFF.

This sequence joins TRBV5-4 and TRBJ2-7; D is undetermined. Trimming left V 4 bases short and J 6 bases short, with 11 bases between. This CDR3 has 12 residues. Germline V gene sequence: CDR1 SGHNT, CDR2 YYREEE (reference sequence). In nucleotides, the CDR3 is TGTGCCAGCAGCACAGAGAGTTTCGAGCAGTACTTC. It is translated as CASSTESFEQYF.

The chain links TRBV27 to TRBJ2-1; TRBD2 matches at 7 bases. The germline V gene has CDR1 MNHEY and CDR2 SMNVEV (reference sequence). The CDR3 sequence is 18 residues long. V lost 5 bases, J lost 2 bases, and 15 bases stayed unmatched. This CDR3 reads CASSGRGQAGSAYNEQFF. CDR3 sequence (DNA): TGTGCCAGCAGTGGGAGGGGTCAAGCGGGGTCCGCCTACAATGAGCAGTTCTTC.

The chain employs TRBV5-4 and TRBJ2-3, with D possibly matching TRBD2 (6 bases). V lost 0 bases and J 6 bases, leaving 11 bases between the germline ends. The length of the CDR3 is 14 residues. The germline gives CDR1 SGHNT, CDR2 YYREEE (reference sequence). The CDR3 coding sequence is TGTGCCAGCAGCTTGGGCGGGAACCCCGATACGCAGTATTTT. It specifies CASSLGGNPDTQYF.

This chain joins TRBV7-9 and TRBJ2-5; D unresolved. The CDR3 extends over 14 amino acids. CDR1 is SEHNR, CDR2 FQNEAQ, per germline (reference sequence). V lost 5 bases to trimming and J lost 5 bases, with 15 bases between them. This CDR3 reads CASSLSRLRETQYF. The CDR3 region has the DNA TGTGCCAGCAGCCTTTCGAGGCTGCGGGAGACCCAGTACTTC.

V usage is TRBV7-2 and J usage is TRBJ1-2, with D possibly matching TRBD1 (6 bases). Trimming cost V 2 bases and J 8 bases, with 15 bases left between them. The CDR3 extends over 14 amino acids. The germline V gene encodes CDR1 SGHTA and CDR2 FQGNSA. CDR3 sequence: CASSLNSGQLGYTF. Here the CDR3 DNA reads TGTGCCAGCAGCTTAAACTCCGGACAGTTGGGCTACACCTTC.

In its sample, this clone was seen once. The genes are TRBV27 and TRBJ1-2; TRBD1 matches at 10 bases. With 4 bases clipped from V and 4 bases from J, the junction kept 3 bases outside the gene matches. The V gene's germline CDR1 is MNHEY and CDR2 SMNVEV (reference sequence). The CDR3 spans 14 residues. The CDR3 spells CASSSWTGGYGYTF. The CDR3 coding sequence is TGTGCCAGCAGTTCCTGGACAGGGGGCTATGGCTACACCTTC.

The CDR3 loop reads CASSFQGAQWYGYTF. The CDR3 nucleotides read TGTGCCAGCAGTTTCCAGGGGGCGCAATGGTATGGCTACACCTTC. This chain joins TRBV28 and TRBJ1-2; 8 bases fit TRBD1. Germline trimming cut 3 bases from V and 5 bases from J; bases unmatched to any gene: 8. From germline, CDR1 is MDHEN and CDR2 SYDVKM. This CDR3 spans 15 amino acids.

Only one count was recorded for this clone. The DNA of the CDR3 is TGTGCCAGCAGTTCTGGACAGGGCGCCTACGAGCAGTACTTC. This translates into CASSSGQGAYEQYF. This rearrangement joins TRBV28 to TRBJ2-7; TRBD1 aligns across 8 bases. The CDR3 consists of 14 residues. V lost 4 bases and J lost 2; bases outside the gene matches: 4. From germline, CDR1 is MDHEN and CDR2 SYDVKM.